This record looks at one T cell receptor (beta chain) sequence and its context. In assigning cohorts, the study relied on participant-reported clinical history. How the authors handled the data: Amplification from reference gene primers served as the basis for estimated nucleated cell counts. Measured with immunoSEQ multiplex PCR; TCRdb has only the in-frame clones, and not every one. V and J calls and clone size are copied from that table; D and trimming were computed from the DNA. The data contain approximately 280,000 clones, around 90% of them singletons. The data were obtained in a study of blood T cell repertoires in COVID-19. Study at large: Material from acute and convalescent COVID-19 was sourced from the United States, Italy and Spain.

CDR1 is LNHNV and CDR2 is YYDKDF in the germline V gene (reference sequence). Trimming stripped 1 base from V and 5 bases from J, with 18 bases between. The CDR3 consists of 17 residues. The sequence came from a woman under 30 with acute COVID-19. V and J are TRBV15 and TRBJ1-5; D perhaps matches TRBD1 (6 bases). The specimen was PBMCs or T cells enriched from blood (not recorded which). The DNA for the CDR3 is TGTGCCACCAGCAGAGTCCCCGTTGGCAGGGGCGATCAGCCCCAGCATTTT. Its protein product is CATSRVPVGRGDQPQHF.